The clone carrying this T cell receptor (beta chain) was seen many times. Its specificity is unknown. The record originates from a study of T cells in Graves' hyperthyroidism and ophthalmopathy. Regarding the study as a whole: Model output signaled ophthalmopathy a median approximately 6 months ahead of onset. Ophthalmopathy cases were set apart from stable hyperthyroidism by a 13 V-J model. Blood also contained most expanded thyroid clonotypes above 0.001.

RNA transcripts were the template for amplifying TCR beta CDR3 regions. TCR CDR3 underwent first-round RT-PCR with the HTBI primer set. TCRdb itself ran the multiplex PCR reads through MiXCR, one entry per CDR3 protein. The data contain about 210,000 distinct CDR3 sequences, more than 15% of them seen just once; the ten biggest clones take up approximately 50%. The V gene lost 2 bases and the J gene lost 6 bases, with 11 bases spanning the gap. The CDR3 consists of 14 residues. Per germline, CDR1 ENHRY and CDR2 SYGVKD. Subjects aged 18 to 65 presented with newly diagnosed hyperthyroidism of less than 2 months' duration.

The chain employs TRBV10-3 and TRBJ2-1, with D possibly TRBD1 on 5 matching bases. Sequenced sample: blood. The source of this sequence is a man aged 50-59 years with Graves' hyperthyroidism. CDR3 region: CAISEGLGANEQFF. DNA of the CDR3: TGTGCCATCAGTGAGGGTCTTGGGGCCAATGAGCAGTTCTTC.